This passage covers 31 T cell receptor beta chains from one sample sequenced in a study of post-analysis software for immune sequencing data. Researchers reported that TCR beta cDNA libraries carried unique molecular identifiers. TCRdb reprocessed the PCR reads via MiXCR and lists one record per CDR3 protein. The table has 450,000 to 700,000 distinct CDR3 sequences, 44% seen once. These receptors have no known antigen. Study-level findings and limits: In patients, TRBV5-6, TRBV5-1 and TRBV20-1 belonged to roughly five TRBV segments found more frequently than in controls.

Sequencing was performed on blood. These receptor sequences come from a girl between 5 and 17 years old with multiple sclerosis.

The chain has TRBV5-1 and TRBJ1-5; tentatively, D is TRBD1 (5 bases). The V end was cut by 7 bases, the J end by 1 base, with 12 bases between. This CDR3 is built from 14 residues. Germline lookup yields CDR1 SGHRS and CDR2 YFSETQ. The CDR3 sequence is CASALGDSNQPQHF. CDR3 sequence (DNA): TGCGCCAGCGCCCTTGGGGACAGCAATCAGCCCCAGCATTTT.

V usage is TRBV30 and J usage is TRBJ2-4, with D uncertain. The CDR3 runs 11 residues. The germline gives CDR1 GTSNPN, CDR2 SVGIG (reference sequence). V dropped 0 bases and J dropped 7 bases, with 4 bases sitting between them. CDR3 sequence (DNA): TGTGCCTGGAGTGTATCGAACATTCAGTACTTC. Its protein is CAWSVSNIQYF.

This clonotype has a handful of counts. CDR3 protein: CSVPSGSPLGFEQFF. CDR3 bases: TGCAGCGTTCCTAGCGGGAGCCCCCTTGGTTTTGAGCAGTTCTTC. The gene calls are TRBV29-1 and TRBJ2-1; TRBD2 aligns across 10 bases. The germline V gene encodes CDR1 SQVTM and CDR2 ANQGSEA. The V segment lost 5 bases and the J segment 9 bases; nucleotides outside the gene matches: 13. The CDR3 covers 15 residues.

The CDR3 protein is CAISESGDGYTF. As DNA, the CDR3 is TGTGCCATCAGTGAGTCAGGGGACGGCTACACCTTC. J is TRBJ1-2 and V is TRBV10-3; tentative D call: TRBD1 (5 bases). This CDR3 comprises 12 residues. Trimming pared 0 bases from V and 8 bases from J, leaving 7 bases between. Looked up from germline, CDR1 is ENHRY and CDR2 is SYGVKD.

The chain couples TRBV6-5 to TRBJ1-4; no clear D. The CDR3 contains 13 residues. Germline V gene data show CDR1 as MNHEY and CDR2 as SVGAGI. The V and J ends lost 1 base and 4 bases respectively, with 4 bases between them. The CDR3 nucleotides are TGTGCCAGCAGTTACTACGTTAATGAAAAACTGTTTTTT. As protein: CASSYYVNEKLFF.

The table lists this clonotype with a few counts. The chain recombines TRBV12-3 or TRBV12-4 with TRBJ2-7; the match to TRBD1 covers 10 bases. V dropped 5 bases and J dropped 3; count of bases not matched to a gene: 7. This CDR3 is built from 15 residues. CDR3 residues: CASSPRQGAHYEQYF. The CDR3, as DNA: TGTGCCAGCAGTCCTAGACAGGGGGCTCACTACGAGCAGTACTTC.

There are a few counts of this clonotype. The chain recombines TRBV12-3 or TRBV12-4 with TRBJ1-6; no clear D. The V end lost 7 bases, the J end lost 0 bases, and 7 bases lay between the germline ends. The CDR3 loop spans 14 amino acids. CDR3 sequence reads: CASKEGSYNSPLHF. CDR3 nucleotide sequence: TGTGCCAGCAAGGAGGGCTCCTATAATTCACCCCTCCACTTT.

V usage is TRBV10-3 and J usage is TRBJ2-5; D gene ambiguous. CDR1 is ENHRY, CDR2 SYGVKD, per germline. There are 12 residues in the CDR3. V lost 3 bases and J 2 bases, leaving 4 bases between the germline ends. The CDR3 coding sequence is TGTGCCATCAGTGACAGACAAGAGACCCAGTACTTC. It encodes CAISDRQETQYF.

J is TRBJ2-1 and V is TRBV6-5; TRBD2 aligns across 9 bases. The germline CDR1 and CDR2 sequences are MNHEY and SVGAGI. Trimming removed 4 bases from V and 4 bases from J; junction bases left unmatched: 8. This CDR3 spans 16 amino acids. The CDR3 DNA follows: TGTGCCAGCAGTTGGAGAGCGGGGGGTTTTTACAATGAGCAGTTCTTC. Its protein is CASSWRAGGFYNEQFF.

V and J are TRBV29-1 and TRBJ2-7; TRBD1 is a possible D gene (6 bases). CDR3 length: 11 residues. The germline V gene has CDR1 SQVTM and CDR2 ANQGSEA. Trimming stripped 6 bases from V and 4 bases from J, with 10 bases between. The DNA of the CDR3 is TGCAGCGTACAGGGCGGGTACGAGCAGTACTTC. Its translation: CSVQGGYEQYF.

This chain joins TRBV24-1 and TRBJ1-1; D might be TRBD1 (6 bases). Germline V gene lookup returns CDR1 KGHDR and CDR2 SFDVKD. CDR3 length: 15 residues. Trimming shortened V by 3 bases and J by 1 base, and 11 bases separated the two germline ends. The CDR3 reads CATSDGTGWNTEAFF. CDR3 nucleotide sequence: TGTGCCACCAGTGATGGCACAGGGTGGAACACTGAAGCTTTCTTT.

The genes are TRBV29-1 and TRBJ2-7; a possible D gene is TRBD1 (5 bases). Trimming removed 0 bases at V and 6 bases at J, with 9 bases between. Looked up from germline, CDR1 is SQVTM and CDR2 is ANQGSEA. CDR3 length: 12 residues. In DNA form, the CDR3 reads TGCAGCGTTGAAGATCAGGGTCGCGAGCAGTACTTC. Translation gives CSVEDQGREQYF.

The chain employs TRBV30 and TRBJ2-1, with 8 bases lining up with TRBD2. The CDR3 is 18 residues long. Germline-derived CDR1 and CDR2 are GTSNPN and SVGIG (reference sequence). V lost 3 bases, J lost 3 bases, and 16 bases stayed unmatched. CDR3 sequence reads: CAWRKGGGPLPNYNEQFF. As DNA, the CDR3 is TGTGCCTGGAGGAAGGGCGGGGGGCCCCTTCCAAACTACAATGAGCAGTTCTTC.

This rearrangement joins TRBV24-1 to TRBJ2-3, with 12 bases matching TRBD2. CDR3 size: 17 residues. Trimming at V came to 0 bases and at J to 4 bases, leaving 4 bases not matched to a gene. CDR1 is KGHDR and CDR2 is SFDVKD in the germline V gene. CDR3 residues: CATSDLGLAGSADTQYF. The CDR3 nucleotides are TGTGCCACCAGTGATTTGGGACTAGCGGGATCTGCAGATACGCAGTATTTT.

In this sample, this clonotype turned up once. The V call is TRBV24-1, the J call TRBJ2-3, with D possibly TRBD2 on 5 matching bases. Looked up from germline, CDR1 is KGHDR and CDR2 is SFDVKD. The CDR3 contains 17 residues. V lost 4 bases and J lost 0, with 16 bases in between. Here the CDR3 reads CATSDLISGPSTDTQYF. For the CDR3, the DNA is TGTGCCACCAGTGACCTAATAAGCGGACCTAGCACAGATACGCAGTATTTT.

The rearrangement links TRBV28 to TRBJ1-1, with D possibly TRBD1 on 6 matching bases. Germline CDR1 and CDR2: MDHEN and SYDVKM. CDR3 size: 13 residues. The germline V and J ends were trimmed by 8 bases and 11 bases, with 21 bases remaining between them. This CDR3 is CASRNWAGGQAFF. CDR3 nucleotide sequence: TGTGCCAGCCGAAACTGGGCCGGGGGCCAGGCTTTCTTT.

The chain couples TRBV20-1 to TRBJ2-5, with unresolved D. The J call is in doubt because the DNA end fits TRBJ2-7 better. From germline, CDR1 is DFQATT and CDR2 SNEGSKA (reference sequence). The CDR3 contains 12 residues. The CDR3 sequence: CSARLSVGEQYF. In DNA form, the CDR3 reads TGCAGTGCTAGGTTAAGTGTAGGCGAGCAGTACTTC.

The chain has TRBV6-6 and TRBJ2-3; D gene uncertain. CDR1 and CDR2 from the germline V gene are MNHNY and SVGAGI (reference sequence). V was pared by 10 bases and J by 3 bases, with 11 bases between. The CDR3 runs to 12 residues. The CDR3 protein is CATRAQTDTQYF. The CDR3 nucleotides read TGTGCCACCCGAGCCCAGACAGATACGCAGTATTTT.

This chain joins TRBV10-3 and TRBJ1-5; TRBD1 agrees at 11 bases. The CDR3 is 13 residues long. J lost 4 bases, V lost 9 bases, and 2 bases had no gene match. CDR1 ENHRY and CDR2 SYGVKD come from the germline V gene. CDR3 sequence (DNA): TGTGCCATTGGGACAGGGGGGAATCAGCCCCAGCATTTT. This encodes CAIGTGGNQPQHF.

The chain uses TRBV12-3 or TRBV12-4 and TRBJ1-5; no clear D gene. The CDR3 is made up of 14 amino acids. V was clipped by 5 bases and J by 7 bases, with 15 bases between them. DNA of the CDR3: TGTGCCAGCAGTCAACACGGGGTCATACAGCCCCAGCATTTT. Amino acid sequence: CASSQHGVIQPQHF.

This clonotype was counted only a few times. This chain joins TRBV4-1 and TRBJ2-7; 11 nucleotides align to TRBD2. In germline, CDR1 is MGHRA, CDR2 YSYEKL. J was trimmed by 4 bases and V by 0 bases; bases with no gene match: 8. This CDR3 has 17 residues. The DNA of the CDR3 is TGCGCCAGCAGCCAAGATCTTGCTAGCGGGGGGATATACGAGCAGTACTTC. Its protein product is CASSQDLASGGIYEQYF.

A few counts support this clonotype. The rearrangement links TRBV14 to TRBJ2-1; D unclear. Between the trimmed V and J ends, which lost 1 base and 9 bases, there was a span of 10 bases. This CDR3 spans 13 amino acids. CDR1 SGHDN and CDR2 FVKESK come from the germline V gene. This CDR3 is CASSQVSRSEQFF. The CDR3 nucleotides read TGTGCCAGCAGCCAAGTCTCAAGGAGTGAGCAGTTCTTC.

The rearrangement joins TRBV7-2 to TRBJ2-1, with D possibly TRBD1 on 6 matching bases. The CDR3 covers 19 residues. In germline, CDR1 is SGHTA, CDR2 FQGNSA. Trimming stripped 2 bases from V and 3 bases from J, with 23 bases between. CDR3 coding DNA: TGTGCCAGCAGCTTATTGGGACACCCGAGGAGGCATGACTACAATGAGCAGTTCTTC. Residues: CASSLLGHPRRHDYNEQFF.

This chain joins TRBV12-3 or TRBV12-4 and TRBJ2-1, with D perhaps matching TRBD2 (6 bases). V was pared by 4 bases and J by 9 bases, with 10 bases between. This CDR3 is 12 amino acids long. CDR3 protein: CASSSGLLEQFF. The CDR3 DNA is TGTGCCAGCAGTTCGGGACTTCTTGAGCAGTTCTTC.

This clonotype was detected a few times. This sequence joins TRBV6-1 and TRBJ2-7; no reliable D call. Germline loops: CDR1 MNHNS, CDR2 SASEGT. The V end lost 5 bases, the J end lost 2 bases, and 10 bases lay between the germline ends. This CDR3 region has 13 residues. Here the CDR3 reads CASSHLTAYEQYF. The CDR3 DNA sequence: TGTGCCAGCAGTCACCTGACGGCCTACGAGCAGTACTTC.

V and J are TRBV20-1 and TRBJ1-5; the D is unclear. The germline V and J ends were trimmed by 6 bases and 4 bases, with 19 bases remaining between them. The CDR3 runs 15 residues. Germline CDR1 DFQATT, CDR2 SNEGSKA (reference sequence). In nucleotides, the CDR3 is TGCAGTGCCTCAGAGGGTACACAGAAAAATCAGCCCCAGCATTTT. This codes for CSASEGTQKNQPQHF.

The chain combines TRBV24-1 with TRBJ2-3; TRBD1 might be the D (6 bases). Per germline, CDR1 KGHDR and CDR2 SFDVKD. V lost 4 bases, J lost 0 bases, and 16 bases lay in between. The CDR3 sequence is 17 residues long. This CDR3 reads CATSDATGTRSTDTQYF. CDR3 in DNA: TGTGCCACCAGTGACGCGACAGGCACCCGGAGCACAGATACGCAGTATTTT.

V usage is TRBV10-3 and J usage is TRBJ2-3, with D perhaps TRBD1 (5 bases). The V gene's germline CDR1 is ENHRY and CDR2 SYGVKD. The CDR3 has 15 residues. Trimming shortened V by 0 bases and J by 5 bases, and 12 bases separated the two germline ends. DNA for the CDR3: TGTGCCATCAGTGAGTCCCAGCGAAGGGGAGATACGCAGTATTTT. Translating it yields CAISESQRRGDTQYF.

The rearrangement links TRBV12-3 or TRBV12-4 to TRBJ2-7, with D perhaps matching TRBD1 (5 bases). CDR3 length equals 14 residues. Deletions cut 2 bases from V and 9 bases from J, with 17 bases between. DNA for the CDR3: TGTGCCAGCAGTTTAAACAGGAGAGAGGACGTGCAGTACTTC. It is translated as CASSLNRREDVQYF.

V gene TRBV18 combines with J gene TRBJ2-3; D is unresolved. Germline V gene sequence: CDR1 KGHSH, CDR2 LQKENI. The CDR3 runs 14 residues. Trimming cost V 0 bases and J 5 bases, with 9 bases left between them. The CDR3 DNA follows: TGTGCCAGCTCACCACCCATGGGGAAAGATACGCAGTATTTT. Translated: CASSPPMGKDTQYF. Supplemented by reference TRBV18 and TRBJ2-3, the full variable domain reads NAGVMQNPRHLVRRRGQEARLRCSPMKGHSHVYWYRQLPEEGLKFMVYLQKENIIDESGMPKERFSAEFPKEGPSILRIQQVVRGDSAAYFCASSPPMGKDTQYFGPGTRLTVL.

The gene calls are TRBV12-3 or TRBV12-4 and TRBJ1-1; 8 nucleotides align to TRBD1. The CDR3 consists of 14 residues. V shed 6 bases, J shed 0 bases, and the junction held 3 bases outside the gene matches. The CDR3 DNA is TGTGCCAGCAGCCCGACAGGGGTGAACACTGAAGCTTTCTTT. It yields the protein CASSPTGVNTEAFF.